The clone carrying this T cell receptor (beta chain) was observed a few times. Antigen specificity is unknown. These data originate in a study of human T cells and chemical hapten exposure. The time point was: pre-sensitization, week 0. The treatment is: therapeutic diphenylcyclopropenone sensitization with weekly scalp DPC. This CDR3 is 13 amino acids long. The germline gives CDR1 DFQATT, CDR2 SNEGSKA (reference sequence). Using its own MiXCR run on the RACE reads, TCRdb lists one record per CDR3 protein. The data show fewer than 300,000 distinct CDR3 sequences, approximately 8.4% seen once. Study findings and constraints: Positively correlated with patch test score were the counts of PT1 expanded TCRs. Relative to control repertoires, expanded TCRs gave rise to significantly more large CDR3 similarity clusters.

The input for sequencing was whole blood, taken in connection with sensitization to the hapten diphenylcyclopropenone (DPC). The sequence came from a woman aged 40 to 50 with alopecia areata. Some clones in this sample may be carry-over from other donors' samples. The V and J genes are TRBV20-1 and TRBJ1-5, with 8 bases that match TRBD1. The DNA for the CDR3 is TGCAGCCCAGGAGGACAGGGAGACCAGCCCCAGCATTTT. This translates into CSPGGQGDQPQHF.